The 7 T cell receptor beta chains in this list originate from one sample, sequenced in a study of human T cells and chemical hapten exposure. Time point in this sample: patch test 2, 6 weeks after DPC sensitization. Sample treatment: therapeutic diphenylcyclopropenone sensitization with weekly scalp DPC. TCRdb used MiXCR to reprocess the RACE reads, holding one entry per CDR3 protein. In the table there are 360,000 or so distinct CDR3 sequences, under 6.5% of which are singletons. The sequenced sample was whole blood, obtained in connection with sensitization to the hapten diphenylcyclopropenone (DPC). Receptors originate from a woman aged 18-29 years with alopecia areata. Some clones in this sample may be carry-over from other donors' samples.

At least ten counts were recorded for this clonotype. V is TRBV5-1 and J is TRBJ1-3; D remains unclear. The germline V gene has CDR1 SGHRS and CDR2 YFSETQ. V dropped 0 bases and J dropped 0 bases, with 10 bases sitting between them. The CDR3 contains 16 residues. The CDR3 nucleotides are TGCGCCAGCAGCTTGGAACTCCCCAGCTCTGGAAACACCATATATTTT. This codes for CASSLELPSSGNTIYF.

This clonotype appeared many times. The genes are TRBV7-9 and TRBJ1-3; 8 bases fit TRBD1. Trimming at V came to 6 bases and at J to 4 bases, leaving 17 bases not matched to a gene. Germline lookup yields CDR1 SEHNR and CDR2 FQNEAQ (reference sequence). The CDR3 consists of 18 residues. CDR3 nucleotide sequence: TGTGCCAGCAGTTCAAGCCACTATCAGGGGGCGAAAGGAAACACCATATATTTT. Its translation: CASSSSHYQGAKGNTIYF. The whole variable domain, filled in from reference TRBV7-9 and TRBJ1-3, reads DTGVSQNPRHKITKRGQNVTFRCDPISEHNRLYWYRQTLGQGPEFLTYFQNEAQLEKSRLLSDRFSAERPKGSFSTLEIQRTEQGDSAMYLCASSSSHYQGAKGNTIYFGEGSWLTVV.

This clonotype was counted between two and nine times. The gene calls are TRBV28 and TRBJ1-1; D remains unclear. This CDR3 region has 13 residues. The germline V gene has CDR1 MDHEN and CDR2 SYDVKM. Trimming removed 6 bases at V and 1 base at J, with 9 bases between. The CDR3 DNA is TGTGCCAGCAGGGAGACTCCGAACACTGAAGCTTTCTTT. This translates into CASRETPNTEAFF. Full variable domain (outside the CDR3, taken from reference TRBV28 and TRBJ1-1): DVKVTQSSRYLVKRTGEKVFLECVQDMDHENMFWYRQDPGLGLRLIYFSYDVKMKEKGDIPEGYSVSREKKERFSLILESASTNQTSMYLCASRETPNTEAFFGQGTRLTVV.

This clonotype occurred many times. The chain recombines TRBV19 with TRBJ1-2; the D is unclear. Germline CDR1 LNHDA, CDR2 SQIVND (reference sequence). The CDR3 consists of 15 residues. V was shortened by 7 bases and J by 7 bases, with 22 bases between the two germline ends. CDR3 loop: CASKSTAARSFGYTF. CDR3 nucleotide sequence: TGTGCCAGTAAATCAACAGCCGCCCGGTCTTTTGGCTACACCTTC.

The chain joins TRBV20-1 to TRBJ2-3; no firm D call. Germline CDR1 reads DFQATT; CDR2 reads SNEGSKA (reference sequence). This CDR3 has 15 residues. Trimming left V 0 bases short and J 0 bases short, with 10 bases between. CDR3 in amino acids: CSARDPGRSTDTQYF. The DNA of the CDR3 is TGCAGTGCTAGAGATCCCGGGCGCAGCACAGATACGCAGTATTTT.

Many counts were recorded for this clonotype. This chain joins TRBV6-6 and TRBJ1-6; 9 bases match TRBD1. Trimming at V came to 5 bases and at J to 7 bases, leaving 6 bases not matched to a gene. The germline V gene has CDR1 MNHNY and CDR2 SVGAGI (reference sequence). The CDR3 length is 15 residues. The CDR3 region has the DNA TGTGCCAGCAGTACCTCCGGGACAGGGAATTCACCCCTCCACTTT. This sequence encodes CASSTSGTGNSPLHF.

This clonotype came up many times. The rearrangement uses TRBV15 and TRBJ2-1; the D gene is possibly TRBD2 (6 bases). CDR1 and CDR2 (germline): LNHNV, YYDKDF (reference sequence). The CDR3 totals 15 residues. Trimming left V 0 bases short and J 2 bases short, with 8 bases between. The CDR3, as DNA: TGTGCCACCAGCAGAGAGCGGGGAACCTACAATGAGCAGTTCTTC. It is translated as CATSRERGTYNEQFF.